Listed below are T cell receptor beta chains from one sample, sequenced in a study of CD8+ T cells in alopecia areata. TCRdb keeps only in-frame clones here, not all; method: immunoSEQ multiplex PCR. This repertoire shows 50,000 to 65,000 clones, around 46% found once; its top ten account for roughly 20%. The specimen was CD8+ T cells sorted from blood, collected around week 37, from a patient treated with tofacitinib. These receptors were taken from a human donor with alopecia areata. CDR3s include the opening cysteine and the closing phenylalanine or tryptophan. D genes are given only for firm matches. Rows may omit the clone size; those that give it use once, few, many or a size class.

size,V,J,D,length,CDR3
few,TRBV27,TRBJ2-7,.,15,CASSSLPGQLYEQYF
.,TRBV7-9,TRBJ2-7,.,12,CASSPDYDEQYF
.,TRBV29-1,TRBJ2-3,.,10,CSVLRDTQYF
few,TRBV4-1,TRBJ2-7,.,16,CASSNGGPGSSYEQYF
.,TRBV27,TRBJ2-7,.,15,CASSPSPAGSYEQYF
few,TRBV11-2,TRBJ2-5,.,13,CASSKLAPETQYF
.,TRBV10-3,TRBJ2-1,TRBD2,15,CATNELAGESNEQFF
.,TRBV7-6,TRBJ2-3,.,16,CASSSMAGTSTDTQYF
.,TRBV11-2,TRBJ2-3,.,13,CASSPNPTDTQYF
.,TRBV5-6,TRBJ1-5,.,14,CASSFGTGHQPQHF
few,TRBV19,TRBJ1-2,.,11,CASSIGGTYHF
.,TRBV10-3,TRBJ2-1,.,17,CAISDRKDTISYNEQFF
.,TRBV5-6,TRBJ2-5,.,12,CASSAPGETQYF
.,TRBV30,TRBJ2-7,.,14,CAWNLVSVLDEQYF
.,TRBV5-5,TRBJ2-1,TRBD2,15,CASSPNLAVYNEQFF
few,TRBV13,TRBJ2-2,.,11,CASSSSGELFF
.,TRBV29-1,TRBJ2-2,TRBD2,15,CSAVSGRADTGELFF
once,TRBV7-9,TRBJ1-1,.,13,CASSSPVGTEAFF
.,TRBV27,TRBJ2-7,.,14,CASSLADRVYEQYF
.,TRBV4-2,TRBJ2-7,TRBD2,15,CASSQGVAGAYEQYF
few,TRBV5-6,TRBJ1-2,.,13,CASSPGRNGGYTF
.,TRBV2,TRBJ2-1,.,13,CASWFSSYNEQFF
.,TRBV9,TRBJ2-7,TRBD2,14,CASSVGPGGYEQYF
few,TRBV27,TRBJ1-1,.,13,CASSYGRSTEAFF
.,TRBV27,TRBJ2-1,.,14,CASSLAGNYNEQFF
few,TRBV29-1,TRBJ2-3,TRBD2,13,CSVVAGSLDTQYF